This record covers a single T cell receptor beta chain. This record comes from a study of blood T cell repertoires in COVID-19. Study in general: Collection of acute and convalescent COVID-19 samples took place in the United States, Italy and Spain. The cDNA or gDNA used as material had been derived from T cells, B-cell-depleted T cells, or PBMCs.

CDR3 length equals 13 residues. Germline CDR1 is GTSNPN and CDR2 is SVGIG (reference sequence). Losses at the gene ends were 2 bases for V and 10 bases for J; bases not matched to a gene: 6. Methods used by the authors: It was from reference gene primer amplification that nucleated cell counts were estimated. Profiling relied on immunoSEQ multiplex PCR, and the TCRdb table lists in-frame clones only, not all of them. The DNA was the basis for D and trimming; V, J and clone size are from that table. The sample consists of 250,000 or so clones, about three quarters of them appearing once. The chain is built from TRBV30 and TRBJ2-1; TRBD2 aligns across 9 bases. Specimen: peripheral blood. The TCR comes from a woman aged 80 or over with acute or convalescent COVID-19. The DNA for the CDR3 is TGTGCCTGGAGTAGGGGACTAGCAGCGGAGCAGTTCTTC. Translating it yields CAWSRGLAAEQFF.